This TCR beta chain comes out of a study of identical twins. About this clonotype itself: Its antigen is as yet unknown. The junction shows a germline mismatch at one end, possibly a read error.

The cDNA had a unique molecular identifier and a template-switch universal primer site. TCRdb reanalysed the 5' RACE reads using MiXCR and keeps one entry per CDR3 protein. The sample has 1.5 million to 2 million distinct CDR3 sequences, less than 35% seen once; the top ten hold around 0.25%. Study-wide points: It was possible that invariant MAIT and iNKT cells partly confounded the zero-insertion analyses. Conclusions rested on cross-sectional statistics rather than following the same donors.

Each donor (without exception) was a healthy Caucasian. CDR3 length: 14 residues. Germline assignment: CDR1 SGHRS and CDR2 YFSETQ. The chain carries TRBV5-1 and TRBJ2-7; TRBD1 matches at 8 bases. The sample comprised cord blood. The receptor comes from a newborn girl in good health. As DNA, the CDR3 is TGCGCCGGCAGCGACAGGGGACCCTCCTACGAGCAGTACTTC. As protein: CAGSDRGPSYEQYF. Looking up the rest from reference TRBV5-1 and TRBJ2-7 gives the full variable domain: KAGVTQTPRYLIKTRGQQVTLSCSPISGHRSVSWYQQTPGQGLQFLFEYFSETQRNKGNFPGRFSGRQFSNSRSEMNVSTLELGDSALYLCAGSDRGPSYEQYFGPGTRLTVT.